This TCR beta chain comes out of a study of shared clonotypes between healthy human individuals. Looking at the study overall: Used for every donor were three CD4 naive, three CD4 memory, two CD8 naive and one CD8 memory plate.

This CDR3 region has 15 residues. Germline values: CDR1 MDHEN, CDR2 SYDVKM. Germline trimming cut 5 bases from V and 2 bases from J; bases unmatched to any gene: 5. The study, taken as a whole, reports: The expectation was that sequencing depth would affect clonotype sharing among donors.

This clone showed up just once. Its antigen is not identified. Running of the assay took place at deep level. Assay: immunoSEQ multiplex PCR; the TCRdb copy retains only in-frame clones and omits some. Of millions of clones listed, over 85% are singletons. Caucasian adults living in Nashville, Tennessee, provided all samples. The chain uses TRBV28 and TRBJ1-1; TRBD1 aligns across 10 bases. This clonotype was obtained from a man younger than 35 in good health. The sequenced sample was naive CD4+ T cells sorted from blood. Subset described: CD45RA+ positively selected. CDR3: CASSASTGGNTEAFF. CDR3 DNA sequence: TGTGCCAGCAGTGCCTCGACAGGGGGCAACACTGAAGCTTTCTTT.